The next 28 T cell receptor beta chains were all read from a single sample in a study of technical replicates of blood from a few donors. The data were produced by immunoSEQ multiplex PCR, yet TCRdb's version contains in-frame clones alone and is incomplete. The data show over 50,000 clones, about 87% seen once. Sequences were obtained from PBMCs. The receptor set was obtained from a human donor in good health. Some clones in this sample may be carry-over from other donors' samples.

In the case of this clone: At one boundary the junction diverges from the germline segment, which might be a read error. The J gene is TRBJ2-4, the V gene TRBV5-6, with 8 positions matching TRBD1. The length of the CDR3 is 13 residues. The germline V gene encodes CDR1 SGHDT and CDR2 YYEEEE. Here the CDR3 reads CASSLGLQGASHF. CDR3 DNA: TGTGCCAGCAGCTTGGGCTTGCAGGGGGCGTCTCACTTC.

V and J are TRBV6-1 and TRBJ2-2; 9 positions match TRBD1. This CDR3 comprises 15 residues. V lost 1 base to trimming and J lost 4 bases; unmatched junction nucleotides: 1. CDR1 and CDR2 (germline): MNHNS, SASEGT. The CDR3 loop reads CASSEGTGVTGELFF. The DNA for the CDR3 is TGTGCCAGCAGTGAAGGGACAGGGGTCACCGGGGAGCTGTTTTTT.

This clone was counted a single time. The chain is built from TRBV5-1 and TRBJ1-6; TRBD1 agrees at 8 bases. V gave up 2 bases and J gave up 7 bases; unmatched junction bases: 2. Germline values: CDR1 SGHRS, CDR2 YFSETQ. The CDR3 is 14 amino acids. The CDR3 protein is CASSFQGANSPLHF. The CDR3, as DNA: TGCGCCAGCAGCTTCCAGGGGGCGAATTCACCCCTCCACTTT.

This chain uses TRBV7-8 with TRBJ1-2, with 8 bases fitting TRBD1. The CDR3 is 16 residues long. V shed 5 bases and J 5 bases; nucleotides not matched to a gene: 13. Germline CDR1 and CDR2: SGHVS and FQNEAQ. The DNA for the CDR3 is TGTGCCAGCAGCCCAACCGGGACAGGTATTGGGTATGGCTACACCTTC. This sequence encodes CASSPTGTGIGYGYTF.

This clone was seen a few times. The CDR3 region has the DNA TGTGCCAGCAGTTCTACGGGACAGGGGGGTGAAAAACTGTTTTTT. Translated, it gives CASSSTGQGGEKLFF. The chain uses TRBV6-6 and TRBJ1-4; TRBD1 aligns across 11 bases. CDR3 size: 15 residues. Germline V lookup: CDR1 MNHNY, CDR2 SVGAGI (reference sequence). Trimming removed 4 bases from V and 7 bases from J; junction bases left unmatched: 5.

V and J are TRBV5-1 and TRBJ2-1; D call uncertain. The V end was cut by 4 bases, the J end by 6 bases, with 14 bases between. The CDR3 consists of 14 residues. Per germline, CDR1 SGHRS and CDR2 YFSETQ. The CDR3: CASSRSGGPNEQFF. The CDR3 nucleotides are TGCGCCAGCAGCCGATCAGGTGGCCCCAATGAGCAGTTCTTC.

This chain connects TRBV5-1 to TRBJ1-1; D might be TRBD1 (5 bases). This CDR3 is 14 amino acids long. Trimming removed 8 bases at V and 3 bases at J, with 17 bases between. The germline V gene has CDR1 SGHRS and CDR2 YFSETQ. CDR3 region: CASFASGGYTEAFF. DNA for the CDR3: TGCGCCAGTTTTGCCTCCGGGGGTTACACTGAAGCTTTCTTT.

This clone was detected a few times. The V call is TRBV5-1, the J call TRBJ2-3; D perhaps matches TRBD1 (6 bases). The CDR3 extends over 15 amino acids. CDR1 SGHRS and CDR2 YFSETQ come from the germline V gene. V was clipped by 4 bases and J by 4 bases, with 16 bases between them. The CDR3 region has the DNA TGCGCCAGCAGCCTAGGACAGCTGAGGGCAGATACGCAGTATTTT. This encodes CASSLGQLRADTQYF.

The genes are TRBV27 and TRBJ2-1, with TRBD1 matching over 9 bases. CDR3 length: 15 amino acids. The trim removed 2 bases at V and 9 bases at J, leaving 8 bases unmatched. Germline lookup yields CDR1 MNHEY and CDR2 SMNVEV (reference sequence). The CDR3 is CASSLTGGLEGEQFF. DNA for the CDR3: TGTGCCAGCAGTTTAACAGGGGGCCTGGAGGGTGAGCAGTTCTTC.

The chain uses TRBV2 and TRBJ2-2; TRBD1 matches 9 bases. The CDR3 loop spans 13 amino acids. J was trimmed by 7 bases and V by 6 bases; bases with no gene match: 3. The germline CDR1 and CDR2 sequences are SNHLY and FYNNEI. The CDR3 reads CASRTGGIGELFF. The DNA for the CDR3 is TGTGCCAGCAGGACAGGGGGAATCGGGGAGCTGTTTTTT.

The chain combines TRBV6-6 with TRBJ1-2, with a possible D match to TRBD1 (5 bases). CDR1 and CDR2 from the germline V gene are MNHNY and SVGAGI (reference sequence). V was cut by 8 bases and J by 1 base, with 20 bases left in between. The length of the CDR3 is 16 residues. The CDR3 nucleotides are TGTGCCAGCGGGACGGGGGGGACCGGATATAACTATGGCTACACCTTC. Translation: CASGTGGTGYNYGYTF.

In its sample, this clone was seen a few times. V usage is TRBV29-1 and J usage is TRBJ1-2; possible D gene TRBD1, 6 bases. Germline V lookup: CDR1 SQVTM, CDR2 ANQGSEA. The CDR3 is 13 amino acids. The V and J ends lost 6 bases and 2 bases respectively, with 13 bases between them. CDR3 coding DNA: TGCAGCGTCATGGTCGGACAGAACTATGGCTACACCTTC. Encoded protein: CSVMVGQNYGYTF.

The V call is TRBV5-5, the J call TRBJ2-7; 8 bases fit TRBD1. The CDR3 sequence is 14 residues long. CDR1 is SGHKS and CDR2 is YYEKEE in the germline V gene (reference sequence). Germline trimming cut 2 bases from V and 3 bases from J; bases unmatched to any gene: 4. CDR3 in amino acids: CASSFLTGDYEQYF. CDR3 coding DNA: TGTGCCAGCAGCTTCCTGACAGGGGACTACGAGCAGTACTTC.

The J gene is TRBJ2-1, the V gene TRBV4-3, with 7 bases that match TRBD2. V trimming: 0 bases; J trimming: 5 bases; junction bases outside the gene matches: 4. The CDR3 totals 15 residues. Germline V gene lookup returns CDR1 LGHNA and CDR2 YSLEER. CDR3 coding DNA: TGCGCCAGCAGCCAAGACATCCTAGCGGACAATGAGCAGTTCTTC. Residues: CASSQDILADNEQFF.

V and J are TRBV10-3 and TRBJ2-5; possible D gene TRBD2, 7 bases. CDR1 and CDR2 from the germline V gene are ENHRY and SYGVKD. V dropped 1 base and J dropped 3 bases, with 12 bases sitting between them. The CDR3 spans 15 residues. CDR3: CAISEFTGTKETQYF. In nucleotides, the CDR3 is TGTGCCATCAGTGAGTTCACAGGGACTAAAGAGACCCAGTACTTC.

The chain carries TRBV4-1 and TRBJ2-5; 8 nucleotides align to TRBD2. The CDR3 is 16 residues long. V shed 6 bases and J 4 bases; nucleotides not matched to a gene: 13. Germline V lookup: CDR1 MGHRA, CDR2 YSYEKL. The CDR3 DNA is TGCGCCAGCAGTCTCCAAAGCGGGGGAATCCGAGAGACCCAGTACTTC. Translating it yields CASSLQSGGIRETQYF.

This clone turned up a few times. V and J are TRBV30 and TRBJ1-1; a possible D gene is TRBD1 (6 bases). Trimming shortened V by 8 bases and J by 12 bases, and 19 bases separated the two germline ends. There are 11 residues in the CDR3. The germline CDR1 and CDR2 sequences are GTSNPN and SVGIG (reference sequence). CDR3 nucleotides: TGTGCCAACCCAGGGGCCGCTGTTCCTTTCTTT. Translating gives CANPGAAVPFF.

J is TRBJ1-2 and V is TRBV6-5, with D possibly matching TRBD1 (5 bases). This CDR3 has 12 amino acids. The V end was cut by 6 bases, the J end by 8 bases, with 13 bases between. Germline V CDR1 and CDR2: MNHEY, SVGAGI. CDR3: CASRLGLWGYTF. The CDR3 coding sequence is TGTGCCAGCAGGTTGGGACTCTGGGGCTACACCTTC.

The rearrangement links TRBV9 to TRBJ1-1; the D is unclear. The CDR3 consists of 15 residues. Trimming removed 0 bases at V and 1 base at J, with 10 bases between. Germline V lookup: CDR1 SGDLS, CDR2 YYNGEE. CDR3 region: CASSVEPGKNTEAFF. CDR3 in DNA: TGTGCCAGCAGCGTAGAGCCAGGAAAGAACACTGAAGCTTTCTTT.

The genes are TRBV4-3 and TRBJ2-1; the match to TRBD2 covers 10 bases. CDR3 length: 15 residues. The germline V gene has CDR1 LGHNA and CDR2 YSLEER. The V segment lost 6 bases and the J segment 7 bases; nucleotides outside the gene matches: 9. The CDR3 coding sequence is TGCGCCAGCAGATTTGCCCCTAGCGGGAGTAATGAGCAGTTCTTC. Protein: CASRFAPSGSNEQFF.

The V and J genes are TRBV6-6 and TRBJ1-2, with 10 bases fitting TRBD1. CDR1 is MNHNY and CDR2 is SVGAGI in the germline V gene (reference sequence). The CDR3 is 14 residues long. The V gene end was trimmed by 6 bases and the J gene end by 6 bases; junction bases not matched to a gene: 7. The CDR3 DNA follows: TGTGCCAGCAGCAGACAGGGGGCGGATAATGGCTACACCTTC. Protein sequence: CASSRQGADNGYTF.

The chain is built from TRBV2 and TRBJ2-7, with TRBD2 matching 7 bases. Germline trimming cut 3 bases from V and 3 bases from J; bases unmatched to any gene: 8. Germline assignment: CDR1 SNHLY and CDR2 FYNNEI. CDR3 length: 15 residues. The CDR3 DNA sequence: TGTGCCAGCAGTGACGGGACTCCGGGGGGCTACGAGCAGTACTTC. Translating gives CASSDGTPGGYEQYF.

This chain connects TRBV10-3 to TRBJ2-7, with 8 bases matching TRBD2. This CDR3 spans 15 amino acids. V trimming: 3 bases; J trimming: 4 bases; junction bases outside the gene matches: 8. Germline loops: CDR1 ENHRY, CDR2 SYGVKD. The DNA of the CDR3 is TGTGCCATCAGTGACCTGGCGGGACTAGGGTACGAGCAGTACTTC. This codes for CAISDLAGLGYEQYF.

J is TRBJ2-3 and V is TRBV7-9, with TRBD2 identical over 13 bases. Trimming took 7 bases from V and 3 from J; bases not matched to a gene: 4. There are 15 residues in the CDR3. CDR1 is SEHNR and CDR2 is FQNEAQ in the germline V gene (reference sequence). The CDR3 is CASIQTSGGTDTQYF. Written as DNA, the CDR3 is TGTGCCAGCATCCAGACTAGCGGGGGGACAGATACGCAGTATTTT.

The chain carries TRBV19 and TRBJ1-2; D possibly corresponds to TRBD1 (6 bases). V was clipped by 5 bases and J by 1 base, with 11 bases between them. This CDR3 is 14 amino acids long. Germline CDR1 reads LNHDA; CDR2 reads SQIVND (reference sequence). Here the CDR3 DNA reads TGTGCCAGTAGTCCGTCAGGGGTTAACTATGGCTACACCTTC. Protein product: CASSPSGVNYGYTF.

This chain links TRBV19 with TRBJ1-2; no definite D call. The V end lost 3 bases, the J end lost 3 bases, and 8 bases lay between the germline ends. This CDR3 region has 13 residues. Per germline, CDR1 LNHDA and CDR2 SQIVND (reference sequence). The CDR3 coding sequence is TGTGCCAGTAGTATCCTACAGCACTATGGCTACACCTTC. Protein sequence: CASSILQHYGYTF.

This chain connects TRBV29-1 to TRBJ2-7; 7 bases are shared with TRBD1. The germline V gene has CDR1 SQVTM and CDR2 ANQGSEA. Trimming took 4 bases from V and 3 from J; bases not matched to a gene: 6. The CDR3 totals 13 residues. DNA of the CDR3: TGCAGCGTTGTGACAGGGCGAAGCTACGAGCAGTACTTC. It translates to CSVVTGRSYEQYF.

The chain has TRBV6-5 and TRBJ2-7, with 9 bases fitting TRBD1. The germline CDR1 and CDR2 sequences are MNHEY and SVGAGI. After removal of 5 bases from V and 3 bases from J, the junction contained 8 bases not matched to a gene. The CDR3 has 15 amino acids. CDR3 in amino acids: CASSNAGTGSYEQYF. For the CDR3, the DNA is TGTGCCAGCAGTAACGCCGGGACAGGGAGCTACGAGCAGTACTTC.